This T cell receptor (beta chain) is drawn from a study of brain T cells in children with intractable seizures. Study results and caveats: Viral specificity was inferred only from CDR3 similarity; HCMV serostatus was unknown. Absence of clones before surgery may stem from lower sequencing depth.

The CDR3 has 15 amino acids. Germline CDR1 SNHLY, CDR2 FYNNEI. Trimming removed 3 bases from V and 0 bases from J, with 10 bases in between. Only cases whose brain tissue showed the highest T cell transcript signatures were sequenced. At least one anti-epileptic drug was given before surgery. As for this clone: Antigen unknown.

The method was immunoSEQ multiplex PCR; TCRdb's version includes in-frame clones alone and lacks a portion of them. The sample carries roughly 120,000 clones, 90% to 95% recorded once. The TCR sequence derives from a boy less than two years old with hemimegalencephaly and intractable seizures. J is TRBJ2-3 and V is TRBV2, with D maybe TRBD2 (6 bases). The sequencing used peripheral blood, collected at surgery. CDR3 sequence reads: CASSDPGESTDTQYF. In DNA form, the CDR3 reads TGTGCCAGCAGTGACCCGGGAGAAAGCACAGATACGCAGTATTTT.